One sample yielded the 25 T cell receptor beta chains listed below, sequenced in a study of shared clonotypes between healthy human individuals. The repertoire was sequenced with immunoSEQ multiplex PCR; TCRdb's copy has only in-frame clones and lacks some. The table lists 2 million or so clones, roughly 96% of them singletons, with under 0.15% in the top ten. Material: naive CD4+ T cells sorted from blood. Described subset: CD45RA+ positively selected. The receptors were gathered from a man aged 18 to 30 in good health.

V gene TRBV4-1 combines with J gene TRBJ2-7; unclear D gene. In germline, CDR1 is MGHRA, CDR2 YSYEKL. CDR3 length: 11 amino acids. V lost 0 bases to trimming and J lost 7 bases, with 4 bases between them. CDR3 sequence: CASSQDREQYF. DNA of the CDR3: TGCGCCAGCAGCCAAGATAGAGAGCAGTACTTC.

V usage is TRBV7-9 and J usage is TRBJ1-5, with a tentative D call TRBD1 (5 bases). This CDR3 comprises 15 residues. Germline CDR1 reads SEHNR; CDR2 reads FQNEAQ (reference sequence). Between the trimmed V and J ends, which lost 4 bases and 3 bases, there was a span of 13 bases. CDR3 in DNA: TGTGCCAGCAGCTCGGCCGACAGAGACAATCAGCCCCAGCATTTT. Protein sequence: CASSSADRDNQPQHF.

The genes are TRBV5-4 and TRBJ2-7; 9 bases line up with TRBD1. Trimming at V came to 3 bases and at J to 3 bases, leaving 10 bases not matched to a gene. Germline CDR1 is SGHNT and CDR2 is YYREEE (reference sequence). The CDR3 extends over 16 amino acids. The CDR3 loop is CASSYKTGTGFYEQYF. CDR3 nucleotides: TGTGCCAGCAGCTATAAAACCGGGACAGGGTTCTACGAGCAGTACTTC.

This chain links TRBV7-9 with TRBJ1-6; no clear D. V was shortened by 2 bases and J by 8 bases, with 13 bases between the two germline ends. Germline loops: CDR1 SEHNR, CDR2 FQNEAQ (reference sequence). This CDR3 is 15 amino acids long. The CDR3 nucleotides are TGTGCCAGCAGCTTATCCGAGACACTTTATTCACCCCTCCACTTT. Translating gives CASSLSETLYSPLHF.

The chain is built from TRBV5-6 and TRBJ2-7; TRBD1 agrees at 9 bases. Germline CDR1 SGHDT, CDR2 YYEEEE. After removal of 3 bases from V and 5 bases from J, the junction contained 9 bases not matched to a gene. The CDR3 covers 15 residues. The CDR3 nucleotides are TGTGCCAGCAGCTCCCAGGGGACAGGGAGCCACGAGCAGTACTTC. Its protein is CASSSQGTGSHEQYF.

The CDR3 nucleotides are TGTGCCTGGAGTGTACGGAGGGGGAAGACAGATACGCAGTATTTT. Amino acids: CAWSVRRGKTDTQYF. This chain uses TRBV30 with TRBJ2-3, with D possibly being TRBD1 or TRBD2 (6 bases each). Trimming removed 0 bases from V and 3 bases from J, with 13 bases in between. The CDR3 has 15 residues. Germline V gene lookup returns CDR1 GTSNPN and CDR2 SVGIG (reference sequence). Using reference TRBV30 and TRBJ2-3 for the parts outside the CDR3, the full variable domain is SQTIHQWPATLVQPVGSPLSLECTVEGTSNPNLYWYRQAAGRGLQLLFYSVGIGQISSEVPQNLSASRPQDRQFILSSKKLLLSDSGFYLCAWSVRRGKTDTQYFGPGTRLTVL.

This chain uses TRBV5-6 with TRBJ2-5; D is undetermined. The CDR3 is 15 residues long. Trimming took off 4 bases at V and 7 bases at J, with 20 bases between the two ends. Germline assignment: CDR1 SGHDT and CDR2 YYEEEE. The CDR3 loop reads CASSLLPLFGATQYF. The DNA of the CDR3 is TGTGCCAGCAGCCTCCTCCCGCTCTTTGGTGCGACCCAGTACTTC.

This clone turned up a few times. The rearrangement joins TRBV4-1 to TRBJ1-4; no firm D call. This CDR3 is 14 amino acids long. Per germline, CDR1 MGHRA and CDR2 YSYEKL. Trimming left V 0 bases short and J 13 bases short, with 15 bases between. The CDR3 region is CASSQDLSVRILFF. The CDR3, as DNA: TGCGCCAGCAGCCAAGATTTGTCAGTCAGGATACTGTTTTTT.

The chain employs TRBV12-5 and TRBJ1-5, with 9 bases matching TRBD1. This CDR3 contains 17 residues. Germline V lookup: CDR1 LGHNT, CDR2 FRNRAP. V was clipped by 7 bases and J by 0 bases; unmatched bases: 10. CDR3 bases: TGTGCTAGTGCTTGGACCGGGACAGGGAATAGCAATCAGCCCCAGCATTTT. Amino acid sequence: CASAWTGTGNSNQPQHF.

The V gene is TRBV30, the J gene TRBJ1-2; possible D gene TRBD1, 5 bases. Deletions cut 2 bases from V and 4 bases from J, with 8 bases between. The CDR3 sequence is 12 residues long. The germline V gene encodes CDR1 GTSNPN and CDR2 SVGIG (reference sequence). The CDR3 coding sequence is TGTGCCTGGAGTATGGGGGGCTATGGCTACACCTTC. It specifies CAWSMGGYGYTF.

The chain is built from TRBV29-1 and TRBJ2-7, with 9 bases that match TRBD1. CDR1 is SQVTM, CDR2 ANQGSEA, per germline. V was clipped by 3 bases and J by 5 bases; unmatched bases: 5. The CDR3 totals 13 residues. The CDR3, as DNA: TGCAGCGTTGACGGGACAGGGTCGAACGAGCAGTACTTC. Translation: CSVDGTGSNEQYF.

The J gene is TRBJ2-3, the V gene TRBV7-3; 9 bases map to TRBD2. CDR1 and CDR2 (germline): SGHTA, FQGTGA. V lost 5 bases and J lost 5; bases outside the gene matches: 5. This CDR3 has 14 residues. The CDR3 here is CASSPAGGRDTQYF. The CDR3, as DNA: TGTGCCAGCAGCCCAGCGGGGGGAAGAGATACGCAGTATTTT.

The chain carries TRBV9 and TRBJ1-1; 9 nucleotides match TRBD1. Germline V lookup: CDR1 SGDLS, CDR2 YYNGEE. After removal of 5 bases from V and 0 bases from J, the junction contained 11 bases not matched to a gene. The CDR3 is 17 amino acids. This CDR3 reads CASSLGDRARMNTEAFF. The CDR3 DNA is TGTGCCAGCAGTTTGGGGGACAGGGCGAGAATGAACACTGAAGCTTTCTTT. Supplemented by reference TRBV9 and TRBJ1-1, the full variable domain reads DSGVTQTPKHLITATGQRVTLRCSPRSGDLSVYWYQQSLDQGLQFLIQYYNGEERAKGNILERFSAQQFPDLHSELNLSSLELGDSALYFCASSLGDRARMNTEAFFGQGTRLTVV.

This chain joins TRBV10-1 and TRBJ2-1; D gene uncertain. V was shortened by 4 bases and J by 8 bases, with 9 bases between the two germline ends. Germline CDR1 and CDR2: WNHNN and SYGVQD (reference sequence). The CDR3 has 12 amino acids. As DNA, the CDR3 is TGCGCCAGCAGTGTCCGAGGAGATGAGCAGTTCTTC. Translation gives CASSVRGDEQFF.

CDR3 coding DNA: TGTGCCAGCAGTGAAGCCCAACTCGGATCCTACGAGCAGTACTTC. Its protein is CASSEAQLGSYEQYF. The chain has TRBV2 and TRBJ2-7, with D unresolved. With 0 bases removed from V and 1 base from J, the gap between germline ends came to 10 bases. Germline CDR1 SNHLY, CDR2 FYNNEI. CDR3 length: 15 amino acids.

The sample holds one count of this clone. CDR3 nucleotides: TGTGCCAGCTCACCGGACAGGGGAACCTATAGCAATCAGCCCCAGCATTTT. It is translated as CASSPDRGTYSNQPQHF. The gene calls are TRBV18 and TRBJ1-5, with 9 bases identical to TRBD1. V dropped 3 bases and J dropped 0; count of bases not matched to a gene: 6. Germline V gene lookup returns CDR1 KGHSH and CDR2 LQKENI. The CDR3 is 17 residues long. Combining the CDR3 with reference TRBV18 and TRBJ1-5 gives the whole variable domain NAGVMQNPRHLVRRRGQEARLRCSPMKGHSHVYWYRQLPEEGLKFMVYLQKENIIDESGMPKERFSAEFPKEGPSILRIQQVVRGDSAAYFCASSPDRGTYSNQPQHFGDGTRLSIL.

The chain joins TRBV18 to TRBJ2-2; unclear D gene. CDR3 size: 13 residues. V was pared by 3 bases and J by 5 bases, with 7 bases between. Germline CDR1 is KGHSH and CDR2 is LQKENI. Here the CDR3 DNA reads TGTGCCAGCTCACCGGCATCTACCGGGGAGCTGTTTTTT. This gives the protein CASSPASTGELFF.

The CDR3 spells CASTLTSNTEAFF. The CDR3 region has the DNA TGTGCCAGCACCCTGACATCGAACACTGAAGCTTTCTTT. The rearrangement uses TRBV25-1 and TRBJ1-1; D is undetermined. Trimming cost V 7 bases and J 1 base, with 10 bases left between them. Germline loops: CDR1 MGHDK, CDR2 SYGVNS. The CDR3 totals 13 residues.

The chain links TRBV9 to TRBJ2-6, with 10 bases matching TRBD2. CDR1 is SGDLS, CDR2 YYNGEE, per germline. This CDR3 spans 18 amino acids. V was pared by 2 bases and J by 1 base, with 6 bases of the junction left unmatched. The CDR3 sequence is CASSVSSGGWSGANVLTF. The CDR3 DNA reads TGTGCCAGCAGCGTTTCTAGCGGGGGATGGTCTGGGGCCAACGTCCTGACTTTC.

Here the CDR3 DNA reads TGTGCCAGCAGCGGAGCCGGGACAGGGTACCAAGAGACCCAGTACTTC. This translates into CASSGAGTGYQETQYF. The J gene is TRBJ2-5, the V gene TRBV9; the match to TRBD1 covers 9 bases. This CDR3 spans 16 amino acids. Germline CDR1 reads SGDLS; CDR2 reads YYNGEE. The V segment lost 3 bases and the J segment 0 bases; nucleotides outside the gene matches: 6.

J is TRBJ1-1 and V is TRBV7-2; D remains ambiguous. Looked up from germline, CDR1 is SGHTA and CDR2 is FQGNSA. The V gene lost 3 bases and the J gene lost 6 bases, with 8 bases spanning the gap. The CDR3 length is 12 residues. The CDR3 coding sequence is TGTGCCAGCAGCTTTCAAAGATCTGAAGCTTTCTTT. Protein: CASSFQRSEAFF.

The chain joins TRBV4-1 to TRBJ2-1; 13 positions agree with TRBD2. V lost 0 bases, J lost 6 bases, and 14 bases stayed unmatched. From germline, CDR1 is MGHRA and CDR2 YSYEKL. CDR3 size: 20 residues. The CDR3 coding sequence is TGCGCCAGCAGCCAAGATCCGGGGACTAGCGGGACGTGGGGTCTCAATGAGCAGTTCTTC. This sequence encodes CASSQDPGTSGTWGLNEQFF.

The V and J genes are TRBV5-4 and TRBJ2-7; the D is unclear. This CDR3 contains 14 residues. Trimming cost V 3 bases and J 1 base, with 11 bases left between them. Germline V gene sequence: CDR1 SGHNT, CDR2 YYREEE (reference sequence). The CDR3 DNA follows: TGTGCCAGCAGCTCGCAGGTAGGGTCCTACGAGCAGTACTTC. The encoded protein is CASSSQVGSYEQYF.

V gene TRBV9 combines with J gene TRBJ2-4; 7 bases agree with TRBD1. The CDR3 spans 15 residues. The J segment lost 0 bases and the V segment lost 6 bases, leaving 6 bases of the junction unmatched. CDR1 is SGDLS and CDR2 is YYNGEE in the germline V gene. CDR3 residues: CASNGTEIAKNIQYF. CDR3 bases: TGTGCCAGCAACGGGACAGAGATAGCCAAAAACATTCAGTACTTC.

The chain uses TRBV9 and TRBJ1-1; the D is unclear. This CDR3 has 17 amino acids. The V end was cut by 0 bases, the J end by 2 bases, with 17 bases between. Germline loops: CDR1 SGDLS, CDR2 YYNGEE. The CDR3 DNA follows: TGTGCCAGCAGCGTAGCTAATATTAGCTCATTAAACACTGAAGCTTTCTTT. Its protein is CASSVANISSLNTEAFF.